This entry lists 20 T cell receptor beta chains sequenced from one sample in a study of T cells expressing NK-cell markers. TCRdb re-called the 5' RACE reads and gives one entry per CDR3 protein, without DNA. The sample table sets out 250,000 to 300,000 distinct CDR3 sequences. Sequencing input: blood T cells: a sorted CD56 or NKG2C T cell subset, CD4+ or CD8+ T cells, or bulk PBMC T cells (not recorded which). Receptor source: a woman between 18 and 70 years old in good health.

The rearrangement uses TRBV4-2 and TRBJ2-3; lacking DNA, the TRBD1 call made by TCRdb goes unchecked. Germline V gene lookup returns CDR1 LGHNA and CDR2 YNFKEQ. This CDR3 comprises 17 residues. The CDR3 here is CASSQDPRRASTDTQYF.

The chain has TRBV4-3 and TRBJ1-3; TCRdb's D gene call, TRBD1, goes unchecked for lack of DNA. This CDR3 region has 15 residues. Germline values: CDR1 LGHNA, CDR2 YSLEER. CDR3 residues: CASSLTGRPGNTIYF.

The chain recombines TRBV19 with TRBJ1-1; TCRdb lists TRBD1, though no DNA is available to test this call. This CDR3 region has 14 residues. CDR1 is LNHDA and CDR2 is SQIVND in the germline V gene (reference sequence). CDR3 sequence reads: CASSMSRVNTEAFF. The full variable domain, completed using reference TRBV19 and TRBJ1-1, is DGGITQSPKYLFRKEGQNVTLSCEQNLNHDAMYWYRQDPGQGLRLIYYSQIVNDFQKGDIAEGYSVSREKKESFPLTVTSAQKNPTAFYLCASSMSRVNTEAFFGQGTRLTVV.

The chain employs TRBV7-3 and TRBJ2-1. CDR1 and CDR2 (germline): SGHTA, FQGTGA. This CDR3 spans 16 amino acids. The CDR3 spells CASSFGGTRSYNEQFF.

This rearrangement joins TRBV29-1 to TRBJ2-5; the TCRdb D gene call, TRBD2, has no DNA to confirm it. Germline assignment: CDR1 SQVTM and CDR2 ANQGSEA. The CDR3 totals 15 residues. The CDR3 protein is CSVAMLTSGRETQYF.

The chain couples TRBV25-1 to TRBJ1-1. Germline V gene sequence: CDR1 MGHDK, CDR2 SYGVNS. CDR3 length: 14 residues. The chain's CDR3 is CASTTPVGENKAFF.

The rearrangement uses TRBV5-6 and TRBJ2-7; the TRBD1 assignment by TCRdb is unverifiable without DNA. Germline CDR1 is SGHDT and CDR2 is YYEEEE. This CDR3 is 14 amino acids long. This CDR3 is CASSLGRTSYEQYF.

The chain is built from TRBV5-4 and TRBJ2-4; TCRdb indicates TRBD1, and absent DNA this call remains unverified. The germline V gene has CDR1 SGHNT and CDR2 YYREEE (reference sequence). This CDR3 has 15 residues. The CDR3 protein is CASSSLTAAKNIQYF.

The chain combines TRBV6-2 or TRBV6-3 with TRBJ1-1; TCRdb outputs TRBD1, but without DNA this stays unchecked. The germline CDR1 and CDR2 sequences are MNHEY and SVGEGT. The CDR3 loop spans 11 amino acids. The CDR3 loop is CASRSRQGAFF.

The chain combines TRBV7-9 with TRBJ2-3; TCRdb designates TRBD1, a call that cannot be tested without DNA. Looked up from germline, CDR1 is SEHNR and CDR2 is FQNEAQ (reference sequence). The CDR3 has 15 amino acids. The CDR3: CASTPSGLYTDTQYF.

The genes are TRBV20-1 and TRBJ2-5; TCRdb indicates TRBD2, and absent DNA this call remains unverified. The V gene's germline CDR1 is DFQATT and CDR2 SNEGSKA (reference sequence). CDR3 length equals 17 residues. The CDR3: CSAPPALAGARRGTQYF.

CDR3 sequence reads: CSVVMGFDTDTQYF. This rearrangement joins TRBV29-1 to TRBJ2-3. The CDR3 has 14 residues. Per germline, CDR1 SQVTM and CDR2 ANQGSEA.

The chain employs TRBV10-3 and TRBJ2-1; the TCRdb D gene call, TRBD2, has no DNA to confirm it. Germline V CDR1 and CDR2: ENHRY, SYGVKD. This CDR3 is 15 amino acids long. The CDR3 sequence is CAISEGTSGAHEQFF.

The gene calls are TRBV30 and TRBJ2-3; the TRBD2 assignment by TCRdb is unverifiable without DNA. Germline CDR1 and CDR2: GTSNPN and SVGIG (reference sequence). There are 14 residues in the CDR3. CDR3 in amino acids: CAWTNGGRPDTQYF.

This chain connects TRBV11-2 to TRBJ1-4; TCRdb selects TRBD1, and the lack of DNA leaves this call unchecked. Germline loops: CDR1 SGHAT, CDR2 FQNNGV. There are 15 residues in the CDR3. The CDR3 loop is CASSVLRGLNEKLFF.

J is TRBJ1-1 and V is TRBV19. The CDR3 covers 14 residues. Germline V gene sequence: CDR1 LNHDA, CDR2 SQIVND (reference sequence). CDR3 in amino acids: CASILSQGSSRAFF.

CDR3 sequence: CASSQSQVTEQYF. The chain uses TRBV14 and TRBJ2-7. This CDR3 spans 13 amino acids. Per germline, CDR1 SGHDN and CDR2 FVKESK.

This chain joins TRBV27 and TRBJ2-1; as DNA is missing, the TRBD2 call by TCRdb cannot be tested. Germline CDR1 is MNHEY and CDR2 is SMNVEV (reference sequence). The CDR3 is 15 amino acids. CDR3: CASSLMGLARNEQFF.

The rearrangement links TRBV20-1 to TRBJ2-7; TCRdb designates TRBD1, a call that cannot be tested without DNA. The CDR3 length is 15 residues. Germline lookup yields CDR1 DFQATT and CDR2 SNEGSKA (reference sequence). CDR3 residues: CSATAPGAVSYEQYF.

The chain uses TRBV6-2 or TRBV6-3 and TRBJ2-1; TCRdb reports TRBD2, a call that lacks DNA to check it against. The CDR3 spans 15 residues. Germline CDR1 MNHEY, CDR2 SVGEGT. CDR3 residues: CASTPWGEGANEQFF.